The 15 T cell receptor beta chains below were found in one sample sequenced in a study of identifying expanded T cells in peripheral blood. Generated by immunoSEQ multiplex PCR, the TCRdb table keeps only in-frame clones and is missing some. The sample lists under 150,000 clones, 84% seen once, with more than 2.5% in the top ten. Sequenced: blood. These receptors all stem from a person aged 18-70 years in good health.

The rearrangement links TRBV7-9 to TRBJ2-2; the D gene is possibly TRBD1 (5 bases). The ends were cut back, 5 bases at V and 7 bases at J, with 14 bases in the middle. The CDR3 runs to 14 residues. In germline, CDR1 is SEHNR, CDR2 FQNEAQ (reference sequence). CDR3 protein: CASSALREIGELFF. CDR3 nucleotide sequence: TGTGCCAGCAGCGCCCTCAGGGAAATCGGGGAGCTGTTTTTT.

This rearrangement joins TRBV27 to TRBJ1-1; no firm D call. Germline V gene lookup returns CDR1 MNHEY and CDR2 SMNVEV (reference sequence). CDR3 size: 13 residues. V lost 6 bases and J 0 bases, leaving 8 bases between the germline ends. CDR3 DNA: TGTGCCAGCAGACACAATATGAACACTGAAGCTTTCTTT. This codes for CASRHNMNTEAFF.

The CDR3 sequence: CASSISQGGVSPLHF. The CDR3 nucleotides read TGTGCCAGTAGTATTTCACAGGGCGGTGTTTCACCCCTCCACTTT. The chain is built from TRBV19 and TRBJ1-6; D may be TRBD1 (6 bases). The CDR3 covers 15 residues. V was shortened by 3 bases and J by 9 bases, with 15 bases between the two germline ends. Germline CDR1 reads LNHDA; CDR2 reads SQIVND (reference sequence). Full variable domain (outside the CDR3, taken from reference TRBV19 and TRBJ1-6): DGGITQSPKYLFRKEGQNVTLSCEQNLNHDAMYWYRQDPGQGLRLIYYSQIVNDFQKGDIAEGYSVSREKKESFPLTVTSAQKNPTAFYLCASSISQGGVSPLHFGNGTRLTVT.

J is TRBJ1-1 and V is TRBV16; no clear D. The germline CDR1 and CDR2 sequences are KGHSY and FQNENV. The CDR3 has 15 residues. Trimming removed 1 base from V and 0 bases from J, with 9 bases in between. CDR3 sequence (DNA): TGTGCCAGCAGCCAATTCCGACCGGTGAACACTGAAGCTTTCTTT. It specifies CASSQFRPVNTEAFF.

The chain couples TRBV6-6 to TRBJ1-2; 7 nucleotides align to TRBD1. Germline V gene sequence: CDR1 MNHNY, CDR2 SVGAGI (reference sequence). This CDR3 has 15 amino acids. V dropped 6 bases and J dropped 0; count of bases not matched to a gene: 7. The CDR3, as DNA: TGTGCCAGCAGAGGGGGACAGAGATCTAACTATGGCTACACCTTC. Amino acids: CASRGGQRSNYGYTF.

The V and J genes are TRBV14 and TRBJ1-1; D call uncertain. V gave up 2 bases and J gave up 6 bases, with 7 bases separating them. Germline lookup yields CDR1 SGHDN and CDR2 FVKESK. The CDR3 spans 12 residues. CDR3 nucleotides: TGTGCCAGCAGCCAATTGTGGGCTGAAGCTTTCTTT. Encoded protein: CASSQLWAEAFF.

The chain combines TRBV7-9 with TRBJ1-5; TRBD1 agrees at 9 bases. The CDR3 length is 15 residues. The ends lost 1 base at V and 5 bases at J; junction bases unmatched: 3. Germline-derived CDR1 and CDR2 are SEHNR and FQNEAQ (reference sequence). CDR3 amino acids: CASSLDGTGHQPQHF. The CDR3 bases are TGTGCCAGCAGCTTAGATGGGACAGGGCATCAGCCCCAGCATTTT.

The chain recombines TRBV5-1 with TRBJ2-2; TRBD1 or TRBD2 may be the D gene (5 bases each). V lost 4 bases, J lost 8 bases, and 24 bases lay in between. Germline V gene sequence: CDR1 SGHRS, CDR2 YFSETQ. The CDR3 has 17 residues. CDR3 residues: CASSQYTGGRVKGELFF. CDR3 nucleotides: TGCGCCAGCAGCCAATATACAGGCGGGCGGGTGAAAGGGGAGCTGTTTTTT.

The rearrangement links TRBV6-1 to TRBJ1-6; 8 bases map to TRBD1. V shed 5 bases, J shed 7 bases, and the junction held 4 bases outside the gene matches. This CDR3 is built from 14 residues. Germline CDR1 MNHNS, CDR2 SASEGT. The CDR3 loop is CASSLTGANSPLHF. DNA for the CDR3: TGTGCCAGCAGTCTGACAGGGGCGAATTCACCCCTCCACTTT.

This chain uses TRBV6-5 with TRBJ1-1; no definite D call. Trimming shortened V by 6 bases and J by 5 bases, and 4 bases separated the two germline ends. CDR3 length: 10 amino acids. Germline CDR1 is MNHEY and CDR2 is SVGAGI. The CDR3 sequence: CASRATEAFF. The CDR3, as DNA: TGTGCCAGCAGGGCGACTGAAGCTTTCTTT.

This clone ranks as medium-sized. CDR3 in DNA: TGCGCCAGCAGCCAAGATTCCGCGGGGGGCTACAATGAGCAGTTCTTC. This encodes CASSQDSAGGYNEQFF. The chain combines TRBV4-3 with TRBJ2-1, with 8 bases fitting TRBD2. Trimming removed 0 bases from V and 3 bases from J; junction bases left unmatched: 4. The CDR3 runs 16 residues. CDR1 and CDR2 from the germline V gene are LGHNA and YSLEER.

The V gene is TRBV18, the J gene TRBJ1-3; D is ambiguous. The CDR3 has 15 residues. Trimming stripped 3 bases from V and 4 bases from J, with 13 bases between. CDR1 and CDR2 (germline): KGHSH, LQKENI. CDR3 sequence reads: CASSPIESRGNTIYF. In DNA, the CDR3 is TGTGCCAGCTCACCCATAGAGTCCAGGGGAAACACCATATATTTT.

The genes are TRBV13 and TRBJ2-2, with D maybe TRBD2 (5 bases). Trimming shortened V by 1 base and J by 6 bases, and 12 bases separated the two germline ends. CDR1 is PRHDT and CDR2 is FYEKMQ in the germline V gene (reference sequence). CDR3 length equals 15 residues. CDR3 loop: CASSLEQPRAGELFF. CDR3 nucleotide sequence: TGTGCCAGCAGCTTAGAGCAACCGAGGGCCGGGGAGCTGTTTTTT. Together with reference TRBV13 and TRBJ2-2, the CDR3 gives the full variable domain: AAGVIQSPRHLIKEKRETATLKCYPIPRHDTVYWYQQGPGQDPQFLISFYEKMQSDKGSIPDRFSAQQFSDYHSELNMSSLELGDSALYFCASSLEQPRAGELFFGEGSRLTVL.

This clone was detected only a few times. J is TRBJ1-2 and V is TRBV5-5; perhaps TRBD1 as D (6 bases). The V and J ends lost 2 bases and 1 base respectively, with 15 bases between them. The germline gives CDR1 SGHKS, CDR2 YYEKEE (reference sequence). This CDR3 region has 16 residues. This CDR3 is CASSFKQGRDNYGYTF. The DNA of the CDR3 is TGTGCCAGCAGCTTCAAACAGGGAAGGGATAACTATGGCTACACCTTC.

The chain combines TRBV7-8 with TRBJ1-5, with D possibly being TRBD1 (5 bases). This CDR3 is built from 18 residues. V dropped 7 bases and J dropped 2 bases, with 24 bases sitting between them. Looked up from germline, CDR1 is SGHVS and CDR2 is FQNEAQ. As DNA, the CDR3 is TGTGCCAGCAAGCTTTCCTCCCGGCAGACGGGGGGCAATCAGCCCCAGCATTTT. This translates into CASKLSSRQTGGNQPQHF.